This T cell receptor (beta chain) was obtained from a study of blood T cell repertoires in COVID-19. Measured with immunoSEQ multiplex PCR; TCRdb has only the in-frame clones, and not every one. The table has under 500,000 clones, 70% to 90% seen once. The sequenced material came from PBMCs or T cells enriched from blood (not recorded which). The receptor was isolated from a woman between 18 and 30 years old with acute COVID-19.

CDR3 sequence: CASSLLVGGPTGELFF. The DNA for the CDR3 is TGTGCCAGCAGCTTACTGGTGGGAGGGCCGACCGGGGAGCTGTTTTTT. The chain links TRBV11-2 to TRBJ2-2; 7 bases are a match to TRBD2. The CDR3 runs 16 residues. Trimming took 2 bases from V and 5 from J; bases not matched to a gene: 8. Germline CDR1 and CDR2: SGHAT and FQNNGV.